This section outlines one TCR beta chain sequence together with its context. Its matching antigen is unknown. This record belongs to a study of T cells expressing NK-cell markers. As for the study in general: It was sorted CD3+CD56+NKG2C+, CD3+CD56+NKG2C- and CD3+CD56-NKG2C+ T cells that supplied the TCR beta repertoires. Of eight sequenced donors, seven were HCMV-seropositive and one HCMV-seronegative.

TCR beta cDNA was made by 5'RACE template switching with UMIs. TCRdb reanalyzed the 5' RACE reads, giving one entry per CDR3 protein sequence and no DNA. This repertoire includes some 150,000 distinct CDR3 sequences. Germline V gene data show CDR1 as SGDLS and CDR2 as YYNGEE. This CDR3 comprises 14 residues. Whole-study results and caveats: The CD3+CD56-NKG2C+ fraction of a handful of donors was also led by these clonotypes.

The clonotype comes from a man aged 18 to 30 in good health. This sequence joins TRBV9 and TRBJ2-3; the TRBD1 assignment by TCRdb is unverifiable without DNA. Sequenced input: blood T cells: a sorted CD56 or NKG2C T cell subset, CD4+ or CD8+ T cells, or bulk PBMC T cells (not recorded which). The CDR3 here is CASSGNRGPDTQYF. The full variable domain, completed using reference TRBV9 and TRBJ2-3, is DSGVTQTPKHLITATGQRVTLRCSPRSGDLSVYWYQQSLDQGLQFLIQYYNGEERAKGNILERFSAQQFPDLHSELNLSSLELGDSALYFCASSGNRGPDTQYFGPGTRLTVL.